This T cell receptor beta chain was observed in a study of blood T cell repertoires in COVID-19. Overall study context: Material from acute and convalescent COVID-19 was sourced from the United States, Italy and Spain. Sample material is recorded as cDNA or gDNA derived from T cells, B-cell-depleted T cells, or PBMCs.

As originally analysed: The assay estimated nucleated cells by amplifying reference gene primers. The assay was immunoSEQ multiplex PCR, and TCRdb's table has in-frame clones only and misses some. The DNA was the basis for D and trimming; V, J and clone size are from that table. Counted here are 130,000 to 150,000 clones, about four fifths occurring once; the ten biggest clones make up about 9.3%. The CDR3 sequence is 13 residues long. The V gene lost 6 bases and the J gene lost 3 bases, with 12 bases spanning the gap. The TCR was taken from a woman older than 75 in a cohort sampled during active or convalescent COVID-19. This chain joins TRBV12-3 or TRBV12-4 and TRBJ2-7; D uncertain. Input material: peripheral blood. In nucleotides, the CDR3 is TGTGCCAGCAGCCCCGGCGGCTTCTACGAGCAGTACTTC. Its translation is CASSPGGFYEQYF.